Included here is one TCR beta chain sequence, with context. Antigen specificity is unknown. The germline V gene encodes CDR1 ENHRY and CDR2 SYGVKD. CDR3 length: 16 amino acids. Trimming removed 0 bases from V and 1 base from J, with 7 bases in between. These data originate in a study of Graves' ophthalmopathy and Graves' hyperthyroidism. The wider study: Hyperthyroidism showing no ophthalmopathy within 18 months of follow-up was stable.

Points from the study as a whole: The blood repertoire also included most expanded thyroid clonotypes above 0.001 frequency.

Investigators amplified TCR beta CDR3 regions from RNA transcripts. HTBI-primed RT-PCR formed the first round, and a multiplex PCR formed the second. TCRdb called the multiplex PCR reads again in MiXCR, with one record for every CDR3 protein. The top ten clones hold 11% of a sample with more than 1,000,000 distinct CDR3 sequences, 35% to 40% of them seen once. This TCR derives from an adult man with Graves' hyperthyroidism. Sequenced material: peripheral blood or thyroid tissue (not recorded which). The V and J genes are TRBV10-3 and TRBJ2-6; D remains ambiguous. CDR3 nucleotide sequence: TGTGCCATCAGTGAGTCGGGCCGGTCTGGGGCCAACGTCCTGACTTTC. This translates into CAISESGRSGANVLTF.